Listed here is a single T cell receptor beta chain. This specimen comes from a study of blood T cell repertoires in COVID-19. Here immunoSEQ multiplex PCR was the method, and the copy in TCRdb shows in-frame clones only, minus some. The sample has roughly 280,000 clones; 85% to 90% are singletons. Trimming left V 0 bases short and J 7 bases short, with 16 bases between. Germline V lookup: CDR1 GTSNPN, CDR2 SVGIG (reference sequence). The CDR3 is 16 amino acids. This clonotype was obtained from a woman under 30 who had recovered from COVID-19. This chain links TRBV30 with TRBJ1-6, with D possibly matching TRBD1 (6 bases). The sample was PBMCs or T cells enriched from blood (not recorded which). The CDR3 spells CAWSVWIQGGNSPLHF. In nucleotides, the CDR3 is TGTGCCTGGAGTGTATGGATACAGGGCGGCAATTCACCCCTCCACTTT.